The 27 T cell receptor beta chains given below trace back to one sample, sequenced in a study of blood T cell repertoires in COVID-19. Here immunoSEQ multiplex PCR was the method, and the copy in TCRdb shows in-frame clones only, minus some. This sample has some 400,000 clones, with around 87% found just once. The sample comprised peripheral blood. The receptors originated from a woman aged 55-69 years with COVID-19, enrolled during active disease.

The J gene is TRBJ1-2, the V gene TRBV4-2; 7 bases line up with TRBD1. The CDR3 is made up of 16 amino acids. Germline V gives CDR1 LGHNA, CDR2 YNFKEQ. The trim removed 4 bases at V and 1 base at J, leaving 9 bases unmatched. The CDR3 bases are TGTGCCAGCAGCCGGAGGGACAGAACCTTTAACTATGGCTACACCTTC. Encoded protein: CASSRRDRTFNYGYTF.

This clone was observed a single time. CDR3 protein: CAWGPFRGAVNYGYTF. CDR3 DNA: TGTGCCTGGGGGCCCTTTCGGGGGGCGGTCAACTATGGCTACACCTTC. V and J are TRBV30 and TRBJ1-2; the D gene is possibly TRBD1 (6 bases). Germline CDR1 GTSNPN, CDR2 SVGIG (reference sequence). The CDR3 runs to 16 residues. Trimming pared 5 bases from V and 2 bases from J, leaving 21 bases between. Based on the CDR3 plus reference TRBV30 and TRBJ1-2, the full variable domain is SQTIHQWPATLVQPVGSPLSLECTVEGTSNPNLYWYRQAAGRGLQLLFYSVGIGQISSEVPQNLSASRPQDRQFILSSKKLLLSDSGFYLCAWGPFRGAVNYGYTFGSGTRLTVV.

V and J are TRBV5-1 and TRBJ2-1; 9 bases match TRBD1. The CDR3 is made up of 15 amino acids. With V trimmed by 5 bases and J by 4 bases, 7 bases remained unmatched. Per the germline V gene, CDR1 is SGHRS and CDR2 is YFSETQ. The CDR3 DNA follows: TGCGCCAGCAGGACCGGGACAGGGAGATACAATGAGCAGTTCTTC. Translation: CASRTGTGRYNEQFF.

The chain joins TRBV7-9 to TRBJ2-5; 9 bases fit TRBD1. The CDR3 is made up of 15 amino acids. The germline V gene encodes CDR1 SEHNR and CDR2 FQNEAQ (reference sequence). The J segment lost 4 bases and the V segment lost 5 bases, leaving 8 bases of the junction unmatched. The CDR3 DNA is TGTGCCAGCAGCCTAGAGGGGGGACAGGGAGAGACCCAGTACTTC. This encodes CASSLEGGQGETQYF.

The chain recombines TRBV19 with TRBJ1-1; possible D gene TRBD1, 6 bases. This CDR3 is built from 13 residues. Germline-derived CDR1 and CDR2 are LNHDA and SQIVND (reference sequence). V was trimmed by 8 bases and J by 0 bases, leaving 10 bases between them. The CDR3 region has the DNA TGTGCCAGTGTTGACAGGATGAACACTGAAGCTTTCTTT. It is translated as CASVDRMNTEAFF.

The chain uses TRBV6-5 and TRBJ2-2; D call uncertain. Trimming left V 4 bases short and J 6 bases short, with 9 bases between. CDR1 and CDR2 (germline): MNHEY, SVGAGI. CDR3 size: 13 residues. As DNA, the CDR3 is TGTGCCAGCAGTTCTCTCCTCCCCGGGGAGCTGTTTTTT. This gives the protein CASSSLLPGELFF.

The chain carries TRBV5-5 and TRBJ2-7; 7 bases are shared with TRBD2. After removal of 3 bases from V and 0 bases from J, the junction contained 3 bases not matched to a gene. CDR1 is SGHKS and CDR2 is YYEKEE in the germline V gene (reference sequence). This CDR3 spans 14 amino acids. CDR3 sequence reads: CASSSGLDSYEQYF. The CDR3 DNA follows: TGTGCCAGCAGCTCTGGACTAGACTCCTACGAGCAGTACTTC. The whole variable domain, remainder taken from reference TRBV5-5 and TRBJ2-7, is DAGVTQSPTHLIKTRGQQVTLRCSPISGHKSVSWYQQVLGQGPQFIFQYYEKEERGRGNFPDRFSARQFPNYSSELNVNALLLGDSALYLCASSSGLDSYEQYFGPGTRLTVT.

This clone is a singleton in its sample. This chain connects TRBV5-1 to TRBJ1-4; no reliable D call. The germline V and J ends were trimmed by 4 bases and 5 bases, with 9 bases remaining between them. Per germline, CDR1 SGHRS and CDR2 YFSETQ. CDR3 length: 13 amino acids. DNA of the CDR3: TGCGCCAGCAGCCCTGAGAAGAATGAAAAACTGTTTTTT. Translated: CASSPEKNEKLFF.

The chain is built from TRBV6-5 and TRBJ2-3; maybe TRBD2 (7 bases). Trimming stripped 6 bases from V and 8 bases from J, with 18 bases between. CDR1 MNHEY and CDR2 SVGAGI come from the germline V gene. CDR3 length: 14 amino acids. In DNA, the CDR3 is TGTGCCAGCAGGGGGGGGCCTCGGTCGGGTACGCAGTATTTT. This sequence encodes CASRGGPRSGTQYF.

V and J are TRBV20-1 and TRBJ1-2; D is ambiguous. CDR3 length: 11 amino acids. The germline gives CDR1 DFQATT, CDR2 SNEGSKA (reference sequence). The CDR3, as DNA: TGCGGAACAGTAGCTAACTATGGCTACACCTTC. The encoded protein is CGTVANYGYTF.

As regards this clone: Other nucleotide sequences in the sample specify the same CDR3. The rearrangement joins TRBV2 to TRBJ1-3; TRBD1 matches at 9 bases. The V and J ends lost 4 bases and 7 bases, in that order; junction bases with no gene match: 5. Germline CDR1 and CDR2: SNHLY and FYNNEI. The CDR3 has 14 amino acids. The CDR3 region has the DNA TGTGCCAGCAGTGGGACAGGGGTAGGCAACACCATATATTTT. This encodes CASSGTGVGNTIYF.

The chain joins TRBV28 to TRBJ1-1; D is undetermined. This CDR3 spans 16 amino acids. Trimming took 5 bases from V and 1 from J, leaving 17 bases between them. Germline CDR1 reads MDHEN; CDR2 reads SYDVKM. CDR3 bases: TGTGCCAGCAGTCCACCATGGGGAGGCGGGAACACTGAAGCTTTCTTT. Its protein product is CASSPPWGGGNTEAFF.

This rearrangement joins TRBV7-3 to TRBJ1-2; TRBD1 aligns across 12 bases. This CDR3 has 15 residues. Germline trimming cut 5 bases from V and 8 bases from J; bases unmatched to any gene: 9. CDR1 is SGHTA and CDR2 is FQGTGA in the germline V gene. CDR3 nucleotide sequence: TGTGCCAGCAGCCGAGGGACAGGGGGCGCGGGAGGCTACACCTTC. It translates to CASSRGTGGAGGYTF.

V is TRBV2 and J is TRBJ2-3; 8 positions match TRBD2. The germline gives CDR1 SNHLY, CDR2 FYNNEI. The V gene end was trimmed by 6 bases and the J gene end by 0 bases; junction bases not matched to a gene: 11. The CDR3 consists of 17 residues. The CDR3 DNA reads TGTGCCAGCAGCGGACCGGGAGCGGGAGCTAGCACAGATACGCAGTATTTT. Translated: CASSGPGAGASTDTQYF.

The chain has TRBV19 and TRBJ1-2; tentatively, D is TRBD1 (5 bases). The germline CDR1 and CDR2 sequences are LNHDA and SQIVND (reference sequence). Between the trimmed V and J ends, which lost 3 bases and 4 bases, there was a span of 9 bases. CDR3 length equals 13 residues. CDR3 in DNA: TGTGCCAGTAGTATTAGGGGACTCTATGGCTACACCTTC. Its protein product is CASSIRGLYGYTF.

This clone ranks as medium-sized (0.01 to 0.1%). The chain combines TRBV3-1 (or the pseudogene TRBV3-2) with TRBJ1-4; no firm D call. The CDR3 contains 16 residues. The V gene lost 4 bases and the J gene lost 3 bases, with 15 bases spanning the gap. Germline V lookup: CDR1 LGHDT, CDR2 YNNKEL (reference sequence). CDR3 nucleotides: TGTGCCAGCAGCCGGAGTACACCGAGGGCTAATGAAAAACTGTTTTTT. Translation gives CASSRSTPRANEKLFF.

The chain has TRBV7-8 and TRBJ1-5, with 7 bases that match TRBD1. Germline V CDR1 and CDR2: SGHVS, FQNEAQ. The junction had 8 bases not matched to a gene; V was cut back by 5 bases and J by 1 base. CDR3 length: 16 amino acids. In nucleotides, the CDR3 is TGTGCCAGCAGCGCCAGACAGGGCGGGAGCAATCAGCCCCAGCATTTT. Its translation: CASSARQGGSNQPQHF.

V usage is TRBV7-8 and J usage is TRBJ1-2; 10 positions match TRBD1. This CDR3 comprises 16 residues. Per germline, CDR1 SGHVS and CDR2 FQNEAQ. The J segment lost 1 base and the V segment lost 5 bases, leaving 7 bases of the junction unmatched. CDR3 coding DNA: TGTGCCAGCAGCCCCCGGACAGGGGGAGGTAACTATGGCTACACCTTC. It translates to CASSPRTGGGNYGYTF. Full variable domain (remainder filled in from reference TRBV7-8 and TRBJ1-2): GAGVSQSPRYKVAKRGQDVALRCDPISGHVSLFWYQQALGQGPEFLTYFQNEAQLDKSGLPSDRFFAERPEGSVSTLKIQRTQQEDSAVYLCASSPRTGGGNYGYTFGSGTRLTVV.

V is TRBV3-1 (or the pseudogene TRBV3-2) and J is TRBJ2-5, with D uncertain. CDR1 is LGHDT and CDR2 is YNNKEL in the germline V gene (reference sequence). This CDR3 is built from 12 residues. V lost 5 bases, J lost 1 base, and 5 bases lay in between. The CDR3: CASSDTQETQYF. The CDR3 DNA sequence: TGTGCCAGCAGCGACACCCAAGAGACCCAGTACTTC.

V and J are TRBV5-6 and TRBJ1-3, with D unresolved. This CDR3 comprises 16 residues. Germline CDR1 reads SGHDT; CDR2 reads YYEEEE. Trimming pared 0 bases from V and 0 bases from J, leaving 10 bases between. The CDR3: CASSLVGNPSGNTIYF. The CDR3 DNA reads TGTGCCAGCAGCTTGGTCGGGAATCCCTCTGGAAACACCATATATTTT.

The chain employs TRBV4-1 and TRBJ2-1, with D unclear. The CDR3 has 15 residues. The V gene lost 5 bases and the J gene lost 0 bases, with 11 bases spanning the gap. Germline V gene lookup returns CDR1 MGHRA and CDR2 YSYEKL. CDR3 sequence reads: CASSVLRSSYNEQFF. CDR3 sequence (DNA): TGCGCCAGCAGCGTTTTGCGGAGCTCCTACAATGAGCAGTTCTTC.

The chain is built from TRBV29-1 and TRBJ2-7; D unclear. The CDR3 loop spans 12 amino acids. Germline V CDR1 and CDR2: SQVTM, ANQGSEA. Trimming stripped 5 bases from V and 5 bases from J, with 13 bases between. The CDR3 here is CSVQRSSHEQYF. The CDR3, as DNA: TGCAGCGTTCAGAGGAGCAGCCACGAGCAGTACTTC.

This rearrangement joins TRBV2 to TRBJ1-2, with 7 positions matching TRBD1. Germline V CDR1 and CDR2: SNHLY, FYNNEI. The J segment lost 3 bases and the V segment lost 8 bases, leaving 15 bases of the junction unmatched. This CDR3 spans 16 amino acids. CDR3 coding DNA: TGTGCCAGCTATACCTCGACCTTTGGGACAGACTATGGCTACACCTTC. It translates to CASYTSTFGTDYGYTF.

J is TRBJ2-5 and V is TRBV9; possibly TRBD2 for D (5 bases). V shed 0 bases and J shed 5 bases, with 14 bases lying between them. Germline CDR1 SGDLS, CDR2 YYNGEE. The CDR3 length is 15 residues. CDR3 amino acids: CASSVEGAPMETQYF. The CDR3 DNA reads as TGTGCCAGCAGCGTAGAGGGAGCGCCGATGGAGACCCAGTACTTC.

The CDR3 protein is CASSPLGLAGGSYNEQFF. Written as DNA, the CDR3 is TGTGCCAGCTCACCCCTCGGCCTGGCGGGGGGATCCTACAATGAGCAGTTCTTC. The chain combines TRBV18 with TRBJ2-1; 8 nucleotides agree with TRBD2. Per the germline V gene, CDR1 is KGHSH and CDR2 is LQKENI. The CDR3 consists of 18 residues. J gave up 1 base and V 3 bases, and 11 bases lay outside the gene matches.

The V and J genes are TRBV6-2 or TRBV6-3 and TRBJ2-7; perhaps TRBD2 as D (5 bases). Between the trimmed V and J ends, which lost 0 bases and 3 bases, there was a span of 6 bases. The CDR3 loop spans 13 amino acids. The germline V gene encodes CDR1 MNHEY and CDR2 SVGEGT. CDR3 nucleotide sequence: TGTGCCAGCAGTTACTCGAGGGTCTACGAGCAGTACTTC. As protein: CASSYSRVYEQYF.

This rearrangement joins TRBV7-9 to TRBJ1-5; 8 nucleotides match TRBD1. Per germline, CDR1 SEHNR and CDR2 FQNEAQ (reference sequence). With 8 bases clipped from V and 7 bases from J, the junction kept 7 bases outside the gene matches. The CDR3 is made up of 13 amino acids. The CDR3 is CASQDRGGQPQHF. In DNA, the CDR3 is TGTGCCAGCCAAGACAGGGGAGGACAGCCCCAGCATTTT.